This TCR beta chain was profiled in a study of cytomegalovirus exposure and HLA in healthy donors. This clone appeared a few times. The antigen is undetermined. Study conclusions and caveats: TCR beta chain V- and J-gene trimming was linked, in a later analysis, to a missense variant in DCLRE1C. Several V segments, TRBV6-2 and TRBV6-3 among them, could not be told apart and were dropped. Donor immune exposure was known only as CMV serostatus.

CDR3 length: 16 residues. The germline CDR1 and CDR2 sequences are MNHEY and SVGAGI. V was cut by 3 bases and J by 9 bases, with 23 bases left in between. Vbeta (60) and Jbeta (13) primers were used in the PCR. Produced via immunoSEQ multiplex PCR; TCRdb's table is partial and in-frame only. Of roughly 220,000 clones in the sample, 70% are singletons; the top ten hold approximately 2.5%. This clonotype originated in a man between 35 and 55 years old in good health and CMV-seropositive. The V gene is TRBV6-5, the J gene TRBJ2-5; perhaps TRBD1 as D (6 bases). The sequenced sample consisted of PBMCs. CDR3 residues: CASSYSGANLGVAQYF. The CDR3 DNA reads as TGTGCCAGCAGTTATTCAGGGGCGAACTTGGGGGTGGCCCAGTACTTC.